Each of the 27 T cell receptor beta chains below was sequenced from the same sample in a study of blood T cell repertoires in COVID-19 (dated by TCRdb to the early 2020s). The receptor library was made with the immunoSEQ multiplex PCR assay. As stored in TCRdb, this immuneACCESS dataset retains in-frame rearrangements with V and J assigned. A fraction of the clones does not appear; measured against another copy, unresolved V genes explain less than half of the discrepancy, and the remainder lacks a known reason. This sample has 250,000 to 300,000 clones in its table, and roughly 84% of those were observed once. The ten top clones hold roughly 3% of the sample. Sequenced input: peripheral blood. The receptor source for this set is a woman aged 18 to 35 with acute or convalescent COVID-19.

The chain combines TRBV29-1 with TRBJ2-2; 7 bases map to TRBD2. Germline trimming cut 5 bases from V and 3 bases from J; bases unmatched to any gene: 6. The CDR3 is made up of 14 amino acids. CDR1 is SQVTM and CDR2 is ANQGSEA in the germline V gene. The CDR3 DNA follows: TGCAGCGTTCGCCGGGAGGCTTACACCGGGGAGCTGTTTTTT. This codes for CSVRREAYTGELFF.

The chain is built from TRBV28 and TRBJ1-3, with 9 bases identical to TRBD1. Germline V lookup: CDR1 MDHEN, CDR2 SYDVKM. V shed 6 bases and J 0 bases; nucleotides not matched to a gene: 3. The CDR3 covers 15 residues. CDR3 protein: CASSRTGASGNTIYF. In DNA form, the CDR3 reads TGTGCCAGCAGCCGGACAGGGGCCTCTGGAAACACCATATATTTT.

V gene TRBV5-6 combines with J gene TRBJ2-1, with no clear D. Germline V gene lookup returns CDR1 SGHDT and CDR2 YYEEEE. V was shortened by 2 bases and J by 10 bases, with 10 bases between the two germline ends. The CDR3 runs 12 residues. CDR3 loop: CASSFQISEQFF. The DNA of the CDR3 is TGTGCCAGCAGCTTCCAGATTTCCGAGCAGTTCTTC.

The chain couples TRBV18 to TRBJ2-3; 12 positions agree with TRBD1. With 4 bases clipped from V and 4 bases from J, the junction kept 9 bases outside the gene matches. There are 17 residues in the CDR3. Germline V gene sequence: CDR1 KGHSH, CDR2 LQKENI. CDR3 DNA: TGTGCCAGCTCACGGCGCCGTGGGACAGGGGGCCCAGATACGCAGTATTTT. This gives the protein CASSRRRGTGGPDTQYF.

This clone was counted only a few times. This chain links TRBV28 with TRBJ2-2; D is ambiguous. The CDR3 extends over 13 amino acids. Trimming removed 3 bases from V and 2 bases from J, with 4 bases in between. The germline gives CDR1 MDHEN, CDR2 SYDVKM. The CDR3 is CASSFQNTGELFF. CDR3 sequence (DNA): TGTGCCAGCAGTTTCCAAAACACCGGGGAGCTGTTTTTT.

V is TRBV5-5 and J is TRBJ2-1; 8 bases are a match to TRBD1. The V gene's germline CDR1 is SGHKS and CDR2 YYEKEE (reference sequence). The CDR3 totals 14 residues. Trimming took 4 bases from V and 8 from J; bases not matched to a gene: 8. This CDR3 is CASSLMQGADEQFF. DNA for the CDR3: TGTGCCAGCAGCCTGATGCAGGGGGCGGATGAGCAGTTCTTC.

The rearrangement joins TRBV5-1 to TRBJ2-3; perhaps TRBD2 as D (5 bases). Germline CDR1 reads SGHRS; CDR2 reads YFSETQ. V shed 3 bases and J shed 3 bases, with 14 bases lying between them. CDR3 length: 15 residues. CDR3 bases: TGCGCCAGCAGCTCCTCCGGAGGAGGTACAGATACGCAGTATTTT. Its protein product is CASSSSGGGTDTQYF.

The chain joins TRBV30 to TRBJ1-1; 9 bases align to TRBD1. CDR3 length: 13 amino acids. The V segment lost 1 base and the J segment 5 bases; nucleotides outside the gene matches: 2. CDR1 and CDR2 from the germline V gene are GTSNPN and SVGIG (reference sequence). CDR3 protein: CAWSGQGGTEAFF. CDR3 sequence (DNA): TGTGCCTGGAGTGGACAGGGGGGGACTGAAGCTTTCTTT. The entire variable domain, with the rest obtained from reference TRBV30 and TRBJ1-1, is as follows: SQTIHQWPATLVQPVGSPLSLECTVEGTSNPNLYWYRQAAGRGLQLLFYSVGIGQISSEVPQNLSASRPQDRQFILSSKKLLLSDSGFYLCAWSGQGGTEAFFGQGTRLTVV.

A few counts support this clone. The rearrangement links TRBV3-1 (or the pseudogene TRBV3-2) to TRBJ1-2; 7 nucleotides align to TRBD1. Germline loops: CDR1 LGHDT, CDR2 YNNKEL (reference sequence). V trimming: 4 bases; J trimming: 0 bases; junction bases outside the gene matches: 5. The CDR3 covers 15 residues. CDR3 sequence: CASSPTGEANYGYTF. CDR3 nucleotides: TGTGCCAGCAGCCCCACAGGGGAAGCTAACTATGGCTACACCTTC.

The CDR3 spells CASSSLYEQYF. The CDR3 coding sequence is TGTGCCAGCAGTTCTTTGTACGAGCAGTACTTC. This chain links TRBV6-5 with TRBJ2-7, with unresolved D. The CDR3 length is 11 residues. Germline assignment: CDR1 MNHEY and CDR2 SVGAGI. V lost 4 bases and J lost 4, with 5 bases in between.

This chain uses TRBV18 with TRBJ1-5; 8 bases line up with TRBD1. The junction had 2 bases not matched to a gene; V was cut back by 3 bases and J by 4 bases. Germline assignment: CDR1 KGHSH and CDR2 LQKENI. The CDR3 covers 14 residues. DNA of the CDR3: TGTGCCAGCTCACCCGGGACAGGTAATCAGCCCCAGCATTTT. It specifies CASSPGTGNQPQHF.

About this clone: The same CDR3 also results from other DNA sequences found in this sample. The chain links TRBV15 to TRBJ2-7, with unresolved D. Germline values: CDR1 LNHNV, CDR2 YYDKDF (reference sequence). Trimming cost V 0 bases and J 3 bases, with 6 bases left between them. The CDR3 runs to 13 residues. The DNA for the CDR3 is TGTGCCACCAGCAGAGATCGCGGCTACGAGCAGTACTTC. Amino acids: CATSRDRGYEQYF.

This chain links TRBV7-9 with TRBJ2-1; 11 bases line up with TRBD2. The V gene's germline CDR1 is SEHNR and CDR2 FQNEAQ (reference sequence). This CDR3 comprises 15 residues. With 5 bases clipped from V and 7 bases from J, the junction kept 7 bases outside the gene matches. The CDR3 here is CASSLLAGVRNEQFF. CDR3 DNA sequence: TGTGCCAGCAGCCTACTAGCGGGAGTAAGGAATGAGCAGTTCTTC.

V gene TRBV7-9 combines with J gene TRBJ2-5; 7 positions agree with TRBD1. Trimming cost V 8 bases and J 2 bases; bases outside gene matches: 11. The CDR3 spans 15 residues. Germline CDR1 SEHNR, CDR2 FQNEAQ (reference sequence). This CDR3 is CASGPTGSEQETQYF. DNA for the CDR3: TGTGCCAGCGGGCCGACAGGGAGTGAGCAAGAGACCCAGTACTTC.

The CDR3 sequence: CASSHGVAPYEQYF. The CDR3 bases are TGTGCCAGCAGCCACGGGGTAGCCCCCTACGAGCAGTACTTC. The rearrangement uses TRBV13 and TRBJ2-7, with D tentatively TRBD2 (5 bases). Germline lookup yields CDR1 PRHDT and CDR2 FYEKMQ (reference sequence). Between the trimmed V and J ends, which lost 5 bases and 2 bases, there was a span of 13 bases. CDR3 length equals 14 residues.

The genes are TRBV2 and TRBJ2-3; 11 bases map to TRBD2. The CDR3 length is 20 residues. Germline CDR1 is SNHLY and CDR2 is FYNNEI. With 6 bases clipped from V and 0 bases from J, the junction kept 17 bases outside the gene matches. CDR3 nucleotides: TGTGCCAGCAGAGGCGGCGCTATTAGGACTAGCGGGTCTAGCACAGATACGCAGTATTTT. Protein: CASRGGAIRTSGSSTDTQYF.

This chain links TRBV9 with TRBJ2-1; D is possibly TRBD1 (6 bases). V dropped 3 bases and J dropped 7 bases, with 17 bases sitting between them. CDR1 and CDR2 from the germline V gene are SGDLS and YYNGEE. The CDR3 contains 15 residues. Here the CDR3 DNA reads TGTGCCAGCAGCGCGAGACAGGTCCGGGGTAATGAGCAGTTCTTC. Its translation is CASSARQVRGNEQFF.

The rearrangement uses TRBV5-1 and TRBJ2-1, with 7 bases that match TRBD1. Germline trimming cut 2 bases from V and 8 bases from J; bases unmatched to any gene: 7. Germline CDR1 and CDR2: SGHRS and YFSETQ. This CDR3 is built from 14 residues. The CDR3 DNA follows: TGCGCCAGCAGCTTCGGTATAGGGGGCGATGAGCAGTTCTTC. As protein: CASSFGIGGDEQFF.

The chain joins TRBV5-1 to TRBJ1-4; the match to TRBD1 covers 9 bases. Germline V lookup: CDR1 SGHRS, CDR2 YFSETQ. The trim removed 4 bases at V and 7 bases at J, leaving 11 bases unmatched. The CDR3 is 16 residues long. The CDR3 reads CASSQNSDRGGEKLFF. CDR3 DNA: TGCGCCAGCAGCCAAAATTCGGACAGGGGAGGTGAAAAACTGTTTTTT.

The chain links TRBV7-9 to TRBJ2-3; 12 bases are shared with TRBD2. Unmatched junction bases numbered 8, after V lost 5 bases and J lost 5 bases. The CDR3 consists of 16 residues. Germline-derived CDR1 and CDR2 are SEHNR and FQNEAQ (reference sequence). CDR3 bases: TGTGCCAGCAGCCCGTTTAGGACTAGCGGGATAGATACGCAGTATTTT. It encodes CASSPFRTSGIDTQYF.

The V and J genes are TRBV4-3 and TRBJ2-1; 9 positions agree with TRBD2. CDR1 and CDR2 (germline): LGHNA, YSLEER. V lost 1 base to trimming and J lost 4 bases; unmatched junction nucleotides: 2. The CDR3 spans 15 residues. DNA of the CDR3: TGCGCCAGCAGCCAAGGGCTAGCGGGATACAATGAGCAGTTCTTC. It encodes CASSQGLAGYNEQFF.

The V and J genes are TRBV6-6 and TRBJ1-2; 8 nucleotides line up with TRBD1. After removal of 5 bases from V and 2 bases from J, the junction contained 4 bases not matched to a gene. The CDR3 has 14 residues. The germline V gene has CDR1 MNHNY and CDR2 SVGAGI (reference sequence). The CDR3 region is CASSGTGLNYGYTF. DNA of the CDR3: TGTGCCAGCAGTGGGACAGGATTAAACTATGGCTACACCTTC.

The chain has TRBV18 and TRBJ2-2; tentatively, D is TRBD2 (6 bases). The V end was cut by 0 bases, the J end by 0 bases, with 8 bases between. The CDR3 runs to 16 residues. Germline V gene sequence: CDR1 KGHSH, CDR2 LQKENI. CDR3 loop: CASSPPRGSNTGELFF. In nucleotides, the CDR3 is TGTGCCAGCTCACCACCCCGGGGGTCGAACACCGGGGAGCTGTTTTTT.

The chain joins TRBV7-2 to TRBJ1-2; D is possibly TRBD1 (6 bases). This CDR3 comprises 13 residues. The V gene's germline CDR1 is SGHTA and CDR2 FQGNSA. V was trimmed by 7 bases and J by 8 bases, leaving 17 bases between them. The CDR3 here is CASTETGSNGYTF. As DNA, the CDR3 is TGTGCCAGCACCGAAACAGGGAGTAACGGCTACACCTTC.

The rearrangement links TRBV28 to TRBJ2-7; perhaps TRBD2 as D (6 bases). The germline gives CDR1 MDHEN, CDR2 SYDVKM. Deletions cut 3 bases from V and 7 bases from J, with 13 bases between. The CDR3 is made up of 13 amino acids. The CDR3 protein is CASSFEGAGEQYF. DNA for the CDR3: TGTGCCAGCAGTTTTGAGGGCGCGGGGGAGCAGTACTTC.

This clone was seen once. The V call is TRBV5-1, the J call TRBJ1-2; D gene unclear. The CDR3 is made up of 12 amino acids. Trimming shortened V by 4 bases and J by 2 bases, and 6 bases separated the two germline ends. Germline V gene sequence: CDR1 SGHRS, CDR2 YFSETQ. CDR3 nucleotides: TGCGCCAGCAGCCGAGAGAACTATGGCTACACCTTC. It yields the protein CASSRENYGYTF.

In this sample, this clone turned up once. J is TRBJ1-2 and V is TRBV28, with 7 bases aligning to TRBD1. The V segment lost 5 bases and the J segment 3 bases; nucleotides outside the gene matches: 3. Germline CDR1 MDHEN, CDR2 SYDVKM. This CDR3 has 13 residues. CDR3 in amino acids: CASSADRDYGYTF. The CDR3 nucleotides read TGTGCCAGCAGTGCTGACAGGGACTATGGCTACACCTTC.